These T cell receptor beta chains were read from a single sample in a study of T cell responses to AZD1222 COVID-19 vaccine. This table comes from immunoSEQ multiplex PCR, and its TCRdb copy is limited to in-frame clones, with some not included. In the table there are some 150,000 clones, just over 90% of which are singletons. The specimen comprised peripheral blood, sampled on day 0 of AZD1222 vaccination. The receptors stem from an adult in good health. CDR3s leave out the opening cysteine and the closing phenylalanine or tryptophan.

TRBV6-5	TRBJ2-5	ASSPGAGGYETQY
TRBV2	TRBJ1-1	ASSPDRMNTEAF
TRBV3-1/TRBV3-2	TRBJ2-1	ASSQGGTHNEQF
TRBV18	TRBJ1-6	ASSRAGENSPLH
TRBV5-1	TRBJ2-7	ASSLAPGLAGEEQY
TRBV5-1	TRBJ2-7	ASSLVRQSSYEQY
TRBV7-7	TRBJ2-7	ASRPRQVDYEQY
TRBV3-1/TRBV3-2	TRBJ1-2	ASRRTGAYGYT
TRBV1	TRBJ2-5	TSSPRGRN
TRBV9	TRBJ2-7	ASSISPGTASYEQY
TRBV7-9	TRBJ2-1	ASRLQGASYEQF
TRBV28	TRBJ1-1	ASSFLPQDIWGLNTEAF
TRBV5-1	TRBJ2-5	ASSPLGGGIRETQY
TRBV20-1	TRBJ1-2	SASAEPKGC
TRBV2	TRBJ2-7	ASRGRVSSYEQY
TRBV29-1	TRBJ2-1	SAPTGTPTNEQF
TRBV11-2	TRBJ2-7	ASSFRGGTSGGLSYEQY
TRBV7-2	TRBJ2-1	ASSLTGTSNEQF
TRBV6-5	TRBJ1-6	ASSYDREVRYSPLH
TRBV5-1	TRBJ2-1	ASSTQGGGDSYNEQF
TRBV27	TRBJ1-3	ASSPTRGAGNTIY
TRBV9	TRBJ2-1	ASSVDSGHYNEQF
TRBV6-1	TRBJ2-7	ASSEEGTGVDEQY
TRBV4-2	TRBJ2-1	ASSQEGSAGGYNEQF
TRBV12-3/TRBV12-4	TRBJ2-1	ASHNIMNEQF
TRBV7-8	TRBJ2-5	ASSPVGVGVRETQY
TRBV12-3/TRBV12-4	TRBJ1-6	ASSFKNSPLH
TRBV21-1	TRBJ1-1	ASSLGRLLNTEAF
TRBV9	TRBJ2-2	ASSDHRETTGELF
TRBV9	TRBJ2-1	ASSVDFLAGGYNEQF
TRBV19	TRBJ1-5	ASSLAGSLGYQPQH
TRBV7-6	TRBJ1-6	ASSSAP
TRBV9	TRBJ1-2	ASSYRGLNYGYT
TRBV5-5	TRBJ1-3	ASSLVGASSGNTIY
TRBV9	TRBJ1-2	ASSVGPGNYGYT
TRBV28	TRBJ2-7	ASTPRDFSYEQY
TRBV5-1	TRBJ2-7	ASSLASGGDLLPYEQY
TRBV29-1	TRBJ2-1	SAQPGTSVNEQF